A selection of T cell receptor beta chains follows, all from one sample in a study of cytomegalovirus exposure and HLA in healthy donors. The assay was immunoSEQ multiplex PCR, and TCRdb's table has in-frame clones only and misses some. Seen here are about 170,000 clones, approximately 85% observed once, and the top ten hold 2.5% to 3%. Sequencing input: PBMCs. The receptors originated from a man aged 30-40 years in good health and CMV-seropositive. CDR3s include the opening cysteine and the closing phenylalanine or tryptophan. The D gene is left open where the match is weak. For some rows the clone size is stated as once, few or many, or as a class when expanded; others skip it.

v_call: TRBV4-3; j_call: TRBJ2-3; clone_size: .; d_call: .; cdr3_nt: TGCGCCAGCAGCCAAGCACCGGGGGGCTCCACATCGTATACGCAGTATTTT; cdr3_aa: CASSQAPGGSTSYTQYF
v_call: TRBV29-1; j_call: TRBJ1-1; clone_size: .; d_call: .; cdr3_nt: TGCAGCGTTGTCTGGTACGGGAGGGGCACTGAAGCTTTCTTT; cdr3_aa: CSVVWYGRGTEAFF
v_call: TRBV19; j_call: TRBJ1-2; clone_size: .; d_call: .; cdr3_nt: TGTGCCAGTAACGAAAAGGGGAAGTTTTATGGCTACACCTTC; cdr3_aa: CASNEKGKFYGYTF
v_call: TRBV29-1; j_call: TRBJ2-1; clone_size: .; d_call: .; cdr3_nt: TGCAGCGTTGATTCTAGTTCCAGTAATGAGCAGTTCTTC; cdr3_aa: CSVDSSSSNEQFF
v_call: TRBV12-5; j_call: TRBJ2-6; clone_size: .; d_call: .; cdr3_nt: TGTGCTAGTGGTCCGGCGACCGCCGCGGGGTCTGGGGCCAACGTCCTGACTTTC; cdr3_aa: CASGPATAAGSGANVLTF
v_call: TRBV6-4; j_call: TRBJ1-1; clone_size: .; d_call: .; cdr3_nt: TGTGCCAGCAGTGACCCCCGTGGAGGCCGCAACGAGAACACTGAAGCTTTCTTT; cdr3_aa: CASSDPRGGRNENTEAFF
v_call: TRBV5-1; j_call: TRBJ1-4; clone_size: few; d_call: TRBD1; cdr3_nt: TGCGCCAGCAGCCTGATTGGGACAGGGGATGAAAAACTGTTTTTT; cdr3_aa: CASSLIGTGDEKLFF
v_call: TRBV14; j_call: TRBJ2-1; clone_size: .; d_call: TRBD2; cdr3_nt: TGTGCCAGCAGCCTTGGACTAGCGGGGAGGCAGTTCTTC; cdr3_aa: CASSLGLAGRQFF
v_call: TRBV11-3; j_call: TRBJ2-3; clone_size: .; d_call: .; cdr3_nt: TGTGCCAGCAGCAGGAGACGGGGAAACCCCACAGATACGCAGTATTTT; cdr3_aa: CASSRRRGNPTDTQYF
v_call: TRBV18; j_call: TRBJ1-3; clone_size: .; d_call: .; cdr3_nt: TGTGCCAGCTCACCACAGGCAGGAACTGGAAACACCATATATTTT; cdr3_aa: CASSPQAGTGNTIYF
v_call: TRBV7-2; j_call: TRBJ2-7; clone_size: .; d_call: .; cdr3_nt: TGTGCCAGCAGTTCCGGACAGTCCTTGCAGCAGTACTTC; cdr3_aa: CASSSGQSLQQYF
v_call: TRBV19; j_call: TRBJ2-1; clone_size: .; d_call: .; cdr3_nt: TGTGCCAGTAGTAAGGGGAACAATGAGCAGTTCTTC; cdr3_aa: CASSKGNNEQFF
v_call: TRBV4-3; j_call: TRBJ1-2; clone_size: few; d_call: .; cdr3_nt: TGCGCCAGCAGCCAAGACAGGGCTAACTATGGCTACACCTTC; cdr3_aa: CASSQDRANYGYTF
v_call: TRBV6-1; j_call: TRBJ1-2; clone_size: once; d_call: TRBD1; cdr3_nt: TGTGCCAGCAGCATGGACAGGAGATATGGCTACACCTTC; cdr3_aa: CASSMDRRYGYTF
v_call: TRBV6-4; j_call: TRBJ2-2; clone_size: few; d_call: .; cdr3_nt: TGTGCCAGCTCTCCTAAGGGAGAGGCCGGGGAGCTGTTTTTT; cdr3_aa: CASSPKGEAGELFF
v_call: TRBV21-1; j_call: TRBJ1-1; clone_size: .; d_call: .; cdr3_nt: TGTGCCAGCAGCAATAGTAAGTGGGGACAGGTCCATGAAGCTTTCTTT; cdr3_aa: CASSNSKWGQVHEAFF
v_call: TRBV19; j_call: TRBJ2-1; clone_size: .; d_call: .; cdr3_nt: TGTGCCAGTAGGGAGCAGGGTTACAATGAGCAGTTCTTC; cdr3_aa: CASREQGYNEQFF
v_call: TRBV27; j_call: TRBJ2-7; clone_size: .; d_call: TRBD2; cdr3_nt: TGTGCCAGCAGTTTATTCCTAGCGGGAGGATACGAGCAGTACTTC; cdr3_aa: CASSLFLAGGYEQYF
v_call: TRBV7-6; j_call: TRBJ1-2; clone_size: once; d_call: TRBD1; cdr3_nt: TGTGCCAGCAGCTCGCGGACAGGGAAATTACACTATGGCTACACCTTC; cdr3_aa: CASSSRTGKLHYGYTF
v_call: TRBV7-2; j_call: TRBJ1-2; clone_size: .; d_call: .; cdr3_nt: TGTGCCAGCAGCTTCAGCAGGCGGGGACTGTGGGGCTACACCTTC; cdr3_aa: CASSFSRRGLWGYTF
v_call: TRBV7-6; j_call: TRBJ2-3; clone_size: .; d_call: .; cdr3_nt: TGTGCCAGCAGCTTGGGGACTGACAGAGATACGCAGTATTTT; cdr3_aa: CASSLGTDRDTQYF
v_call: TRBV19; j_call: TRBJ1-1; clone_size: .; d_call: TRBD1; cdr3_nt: TGTGCCAGTAGTATAGGGACAGGGGGCAGGAACACTGAAGCTTTCTTT; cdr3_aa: CASSIGTGGRNTEAFF
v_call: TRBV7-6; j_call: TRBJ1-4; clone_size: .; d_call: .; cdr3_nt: TGTGCCAGCAGCTTTCGGGGTCATGCAACTAATGAAAAACTGTTTTTT; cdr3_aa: CASSFRGHATNEKLFF
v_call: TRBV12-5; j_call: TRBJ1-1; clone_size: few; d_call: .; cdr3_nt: TGTGCTAGTGGTGTCGGGATGGGGAACACTGAAGCTTTCTTT; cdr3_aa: CASGVGMGNTEAFF
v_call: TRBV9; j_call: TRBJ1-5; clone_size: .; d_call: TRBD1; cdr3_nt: TGTGCCAGCAGCCCTGCCGGGACAGACAATCAGCCCCAGCATTTT; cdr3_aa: CASSPAGTDNQPQHF
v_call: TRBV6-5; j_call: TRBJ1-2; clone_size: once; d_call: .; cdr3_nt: TGTGCCAGCAGTTACGGGTTACGGGGGGACTATGGCTACACCTTC; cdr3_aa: CASSYGLRGDYGYTF
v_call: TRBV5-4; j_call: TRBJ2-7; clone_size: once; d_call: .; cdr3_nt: TGTGCCAGCAGTCGCGGTGAGGGAGAGCAGTACTTC; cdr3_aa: CASSRGEGEQYF
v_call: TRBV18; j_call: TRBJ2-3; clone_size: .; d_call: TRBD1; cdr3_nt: TGTGCCAGCTCAACGGGGCCAGGGGGCGCAACAGTTAGCACAGATACGCAGTATTTT; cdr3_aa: CASSTGPGGATVSTDTQYF
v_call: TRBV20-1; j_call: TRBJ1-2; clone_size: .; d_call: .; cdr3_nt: TGCAGTGCTAGGAGTGGCTACACCTTC; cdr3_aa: CSARSGYTF
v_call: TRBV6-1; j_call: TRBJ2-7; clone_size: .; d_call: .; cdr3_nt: TGTGCCAGCAGCTACAGGGAAGAAGCCTACGAGCAGTACTTC; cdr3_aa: CASSYREEAYEQYF
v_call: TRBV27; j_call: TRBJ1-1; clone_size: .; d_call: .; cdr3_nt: TGTGCCAGCTCGTACGGGGGTAACACTGAAGCTTTCTTT; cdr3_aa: CASSYGGNTEAFF
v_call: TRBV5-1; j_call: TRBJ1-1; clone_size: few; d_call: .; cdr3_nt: TGCGCCAGCAGCTTGGAGGGGTCCACTGAAGCTTTCTTT; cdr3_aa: CASSLEGSTEAFF
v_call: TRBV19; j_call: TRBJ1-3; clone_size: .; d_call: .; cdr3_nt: TGTGCCAGTAGTAGCTCAGGGTTGAACACCATATATTTT; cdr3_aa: CASSSSGLNTIYF
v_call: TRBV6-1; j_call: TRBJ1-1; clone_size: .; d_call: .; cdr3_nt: TGTGCCAGCACCCGGCCCCAGGTAGCTTTCTTT; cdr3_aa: CASTRPQVAFF
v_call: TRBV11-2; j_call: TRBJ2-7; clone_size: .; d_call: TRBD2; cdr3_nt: TGTGCCAGCAGCCCGGCCCTAGCGGGGAGCTCCTACGAGCAGTACTTC; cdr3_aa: CASSPALAGSSYEQYF
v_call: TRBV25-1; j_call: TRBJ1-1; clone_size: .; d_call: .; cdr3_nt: TGTGCCAGCAGTGACCCAAACTTGCCACACACTGAAGCTTTCTTT; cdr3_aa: CASSDPNLPHTEAFF
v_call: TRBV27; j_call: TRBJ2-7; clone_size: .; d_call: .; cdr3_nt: TGTGCCAGCAGTTCCATTTCAGGGATGGGAGGCGAGCAGTACTTC; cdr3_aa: CASSSISGMGGEQYF
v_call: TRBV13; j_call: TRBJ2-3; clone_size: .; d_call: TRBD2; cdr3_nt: TGTGCCAGCAGCCTACAGATGACGGGAGGGCCCTCAGCAGATACGCAGTATTTT; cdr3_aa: CASSLQMTGGPSADTQYF
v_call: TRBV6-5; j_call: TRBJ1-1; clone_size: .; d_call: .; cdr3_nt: TGTGCCAGCAGTTACTCGAATCGGGGACTCTCTGAAGCTTTCTTT; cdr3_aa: CASSYSNRGLSEAFF
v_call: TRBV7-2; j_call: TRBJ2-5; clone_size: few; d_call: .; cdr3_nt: TGTGCCAGCGGGCCTATAAGGGGTTTAGAGCCTTCCGAAGAGACCCAGTACTTC; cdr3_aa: CASGPIRGLEPSEETQYF
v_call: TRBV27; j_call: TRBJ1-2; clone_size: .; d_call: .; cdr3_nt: TGTGCCAGCAGTTTTGGGGGCGGCTATGGCTACACCTTC; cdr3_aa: CASSFGGGYGYTF
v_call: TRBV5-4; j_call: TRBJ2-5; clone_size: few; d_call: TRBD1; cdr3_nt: TGTGCCAGCAGCTCCGGGACAGAAGAGACCCAGTACTTC; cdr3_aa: CASSSGTEETQYF
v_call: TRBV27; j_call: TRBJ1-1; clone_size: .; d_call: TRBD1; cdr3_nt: TGTGCCAGCAGTTTGAGGGACAGGGATGATACTGAAGCTTTCTTT; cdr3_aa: CASSLRDRDDTEAFF
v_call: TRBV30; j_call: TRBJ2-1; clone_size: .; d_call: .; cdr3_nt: TGTGCCTGTCTAATTTCCAGCGGGTCCTACAATGAGCAGTTCTTC; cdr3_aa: CACLISSGSYNEQFF
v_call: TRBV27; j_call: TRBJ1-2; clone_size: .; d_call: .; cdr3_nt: TGTGCCAGCAGTGAGGGACACTCCCCCAACTATGGCTACACCTTC; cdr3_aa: CASSEGHSPNYGYTF
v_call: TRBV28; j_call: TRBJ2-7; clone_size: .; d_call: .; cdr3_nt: TGTGCCAGCAGCCCCCGGACAGACGAGCAGTACTTC; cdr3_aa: CASSPRTDEQYF
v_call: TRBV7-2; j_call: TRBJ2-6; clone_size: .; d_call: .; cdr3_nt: TGTGCCAGCAGTATTAACAGGGCTGGGGCCAACGTCCTGACTTTC; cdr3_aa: CASSINRAGANVLTF
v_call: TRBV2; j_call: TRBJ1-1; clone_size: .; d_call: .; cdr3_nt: TGTGCCAGCAGTGACCCCATGTACACTGAAGCTTTCTTT; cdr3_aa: CASSDPMYTEAFF
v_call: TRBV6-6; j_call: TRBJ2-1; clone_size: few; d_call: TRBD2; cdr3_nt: TGTGCCAGCACTGGCGGGAGGGAAAGCAATGAGCAGTTCTTC; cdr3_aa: CASTGGRESNEQFF
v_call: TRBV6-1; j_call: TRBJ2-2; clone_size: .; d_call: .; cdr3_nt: TGTGCCAGCAGTGAAGGGGTTGGCGGCCGCCCTAGTCTGAACACCGGGGAGCTGTTTTTT; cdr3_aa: CASSEGVGGRPSLNTGELFF